The 11 T cell receptor beta chains given below trace back to one sample, sequenced in a study of CD8+ T cells in alopecia areata. The sequencing template was cDNA reverse transcribed from extracted RNA. Data came from immunoSEQ multiplex PCR; TCRdb stores just in-frame clones and leaves some out. The table has under 150,000 clones, 62% seen once. Source material: CD8+ T cells sorted from blood. The receptor set was obtained from a human donor in good health.

The rearrangement links TRBV4-1 to TRBJ2-7; 9 bases line up with TRBD2. The germline CDR1 and CDR2 sequences are MGHRA and YSYEKL. With 1 base clipped from V and 4 bases from J, the junction kept 8 bases outside the gene matches. The CDR3 is made up of 16 amino acids. CDR3 in DNA: TGCGCCAGCAGCCAAGGCAGAGTAGCGGGAGCTTACGAGCAGTACTTC. This codes for CASSQGRVAGAYEQYF.

The V gene is TRBV27, the J gene TRBJ2-1; D call uncertain. The germline V and J ends were trimmed by 4 bases and 8 bases, with 15 bases remaining between them. This CDR3 spans 14 amino acids. Per the germline V gene, CDR1 is MNHEY and CDR2 is SMNVEV (reference sequence). In nucleotides, the CDR3 is TGTGCCAGCAGTTGGACGGCCTTATTCGATGAGCAGTTCTTC. This codes for CASSWTALFDEQFF.

This clone was detected only a few times. The V and J genes are TRBV9 and TRBJ2-1, with 10 bases lining up with TRBD2. Unmatched junction bases numbered 4, after V lost 0 bases and J lost 7 bases. The CDR3 spans 15 residues. CDR1 is SGDLS, CDR2 YYNGEE, per germline. CDR3 residues: CASSVEGAGGNEQFF. The CDR3 DNA reads as TGTGCCAGCAGCGTAGAGGGAGCGGGAGGGAATGAGCAGTTCTTC. The full variable domain, its missing parts supplied by reference TRBV9 and TRBJ2-1, is DSGVTQTPKHLITATGQRVTLRCSPRSGDLSVYWYQQSLDQGLQFLIQYYNGEERAKGNILERFSAQQFPDLHSELNLSSLELGDSALYFCASSVEGAGGNEQFFGPGTRLTVL.

The sample holds a few counts of this clone. This chain joins TRBV19 and TRBJ2-7, with D possibly being TRBD2 (6 bases). CDR1 is LNHDA, CDR2 SQIVND, per germline (reference sequence). V lost 10 bases, J lost 2 bases, and 12 bases lay in between. The CDR3 is 12 amino acids. The CDR3 spells CAKTGEAYEQYF. The DNA for the CDR3 is TGTGCCAAAACGGGAGAGGCCTACGAGCAGTACTTC.

V is TRBV29-1 and J is TRBJ2-7; TRBD1 aligns across 12 bases. The germline CDR1 and CDR2 sequences are SQVTM and ANQGSEA. This CDR3 comprises 13 residues. With V trimmed by 6 bases and J by 6 bases, 6 bases remained unmatched. CDR3 region: CSVGTGGYSEQYF. The CDR3 DNA is TGCAGCGTGGGGACAGGGGGCTATAGCGAGCAGTACTTC.

As DNA, the CDR3 is TGTGCCAGTAAGGTTACAGGGGTCACTGAAGCTTTCTTT. It is translated as CASKVTGVTEAFF. This rearrangement joins TRBV19 to TRBJ1-1; 7 bases map to TRBD1. The CDR3 length is 13 residues. The V gene's germline CDR1 is LNHDA and CDR2 SQIVND (reference sequence). After removal of 7 bases from V and 4 bases from J, the junction contained 6 bases not matched to a gene.

The rearrangement uses TRBV27 and TRBJ2-7, with TRBD2 identical over 10 bases. The trim removed 6 bases at V and 1 base at J, leaving 0 bases unmatched. The CDR3 consists of 13 residues. Germline V gene lookup returns CDR1 MNHEY and CDR2 SMNVEV (reference sequence). The CDR3: CASRLAGSYEQYF. CDR3 nucleotide sequence: TGTGCCAGCAGACTAGCGGGGTCCTACGAGCAGTACTTC.

This clone was detected a few times. The rearrangement links TRBV29-1 to TRBJ2-1; 10 nucleotides match TRBD2. The CDR3 length is 19 residues. Losses at the gene ends were 0 bases for V and 6 bases for J; bases not matched to a gene: 17. In germline, CDR1 is SQVTM, CDR2 ANQGSEA. CDR3 sequence (DNA): TGCAGCGTTGAAGATGCTCTGGCTAGCGGGAGTATTGTGGTCAATGAGCAGTTCTTC. It encodes CSVEDALASGSIVVNEQFF.

This chain links TRBV4-1 with TRBJ2-7; D uncertain. Germline loops: CDR1 MGHRA, CDR2 YSYEKL. The V end lost 1 base, the J end lost 4 bases, and 14 bases lay between the germline ends. There are 15 residues in the CDR3. CDR3 coding DNA: TGCGCCAGCAGCCAAGGGCGCTACCACTTATACGAGCAGTACTTC. Its protein product is CASSQGRYHLYEQYF.

Notes on this clone: Within the sample, other DNA sequences also encode this same CDR3. CDR3 in amino acids: CSASPGYEQYF. The CDR3 DNA is TGCAGTGCTAGCCCCGGCTACGAGCAGTACTTC. The V and J genes are TRBV20-1 and TRBJ2-7; D unresolved. Per germline, CDR1 DFQATT and CDR2 SNEGSKA (reference sequence). CDR3 length equals 11 residues. Deletions cut 3 bases from V and 3 bases from J, with 6 bases between.

The gene calls are TRBV12-5 and TRBJ1-1; the D gene is possibly TRBD1 (5 bases). Germline assignment: CDR1 LGHNT and CDR2 FRNRAP. CDR3 length: 16 residues. The V and J ends lost 6 bases and 4 bases respectively, with 21 bases between them. The CDR3: CASGPWRAGVATEAFF. The CDR3 nucleotides read TGTGCTAGTGGCCCCTGGAGGGCGGGGGTGGCCACTGAAGCTTTCTTT.